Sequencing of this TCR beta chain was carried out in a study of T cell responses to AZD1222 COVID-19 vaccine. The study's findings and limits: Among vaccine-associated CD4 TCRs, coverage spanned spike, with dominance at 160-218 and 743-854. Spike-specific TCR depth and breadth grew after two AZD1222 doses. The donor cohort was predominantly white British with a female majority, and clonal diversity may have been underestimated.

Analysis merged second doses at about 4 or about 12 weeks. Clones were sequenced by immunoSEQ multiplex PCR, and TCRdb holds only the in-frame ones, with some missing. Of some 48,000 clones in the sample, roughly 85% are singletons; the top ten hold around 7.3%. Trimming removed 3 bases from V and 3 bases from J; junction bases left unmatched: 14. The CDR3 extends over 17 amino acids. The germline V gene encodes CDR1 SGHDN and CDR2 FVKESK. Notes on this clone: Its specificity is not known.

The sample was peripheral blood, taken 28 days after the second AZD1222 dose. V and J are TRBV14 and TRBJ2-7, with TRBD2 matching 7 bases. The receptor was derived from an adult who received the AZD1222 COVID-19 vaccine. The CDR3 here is CASSQGRARQNNYEQYF. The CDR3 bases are TGTGCCAGCAGCCAGGGGAGGGCCAGACAGAACAACTACGAGCAGTACTTC.